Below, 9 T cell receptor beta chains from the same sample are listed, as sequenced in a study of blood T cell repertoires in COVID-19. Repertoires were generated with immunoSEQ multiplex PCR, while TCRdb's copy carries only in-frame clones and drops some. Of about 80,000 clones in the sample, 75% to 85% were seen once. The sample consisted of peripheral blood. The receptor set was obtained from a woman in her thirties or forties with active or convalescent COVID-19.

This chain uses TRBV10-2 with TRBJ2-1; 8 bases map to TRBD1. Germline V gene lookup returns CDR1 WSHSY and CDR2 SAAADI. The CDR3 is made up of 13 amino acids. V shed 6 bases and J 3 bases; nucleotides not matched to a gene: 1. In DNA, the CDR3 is TGCGCCAGCAGGGACAGGGTCTACAATGAGCAGTTCTTC. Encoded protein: CASRDRVYNEQFF.

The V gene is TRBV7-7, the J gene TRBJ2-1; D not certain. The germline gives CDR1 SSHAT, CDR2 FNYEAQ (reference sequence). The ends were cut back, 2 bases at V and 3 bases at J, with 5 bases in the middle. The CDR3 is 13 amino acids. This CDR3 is CASSLTIYNEQFF. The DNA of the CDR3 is TGTGCCAGCAGCTTAACAATCTACAATGAGCAGTTCTTC. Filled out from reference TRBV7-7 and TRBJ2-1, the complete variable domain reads GAGVSQSPRYKVTKRGQDVTLRCDPISSHATLYWYQQALGQGPEFLTYFNYEAQPDKSGLPSDRFSAERPEGSISTLTIQRTEQRDSAMYRCASSLTIYNEQFFGPGTRLTVL.

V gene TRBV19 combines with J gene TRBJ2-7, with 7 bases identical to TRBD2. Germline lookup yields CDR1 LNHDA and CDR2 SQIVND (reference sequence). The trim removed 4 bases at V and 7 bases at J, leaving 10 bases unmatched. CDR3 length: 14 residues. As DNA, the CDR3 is TGTGCCAGTAGTAGGGGGGGAGGAGCTGGAGAGCAGTACTTC. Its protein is CASSRGGGAGEQYF.

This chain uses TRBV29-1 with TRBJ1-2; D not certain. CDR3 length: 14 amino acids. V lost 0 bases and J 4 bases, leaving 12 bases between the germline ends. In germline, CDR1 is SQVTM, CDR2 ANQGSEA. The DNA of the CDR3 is TGCAGCGTTGAAGATTCGGGGAATCCCTATGGCTACACCTTC. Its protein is CSVEDSGNPYGYTF.

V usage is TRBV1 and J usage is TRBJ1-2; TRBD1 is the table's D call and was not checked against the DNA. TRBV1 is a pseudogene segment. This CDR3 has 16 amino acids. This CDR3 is CTSSQSPILGANGYTF. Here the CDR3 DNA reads TGCACCAGCAGCCAATCCCCAATACTGGGGGCGAATGGCTACACCTTC.

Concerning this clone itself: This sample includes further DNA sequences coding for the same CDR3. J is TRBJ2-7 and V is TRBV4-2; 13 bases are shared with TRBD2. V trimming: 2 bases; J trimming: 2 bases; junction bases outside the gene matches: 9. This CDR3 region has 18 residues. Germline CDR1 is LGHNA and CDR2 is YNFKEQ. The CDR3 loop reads CASSQTKGLAGVTYEQYF. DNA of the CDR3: TGTGCCAGCAGCCAAACAAAAGGACTAGCGGGGGTTACCTACGAGCAGTACTTC.

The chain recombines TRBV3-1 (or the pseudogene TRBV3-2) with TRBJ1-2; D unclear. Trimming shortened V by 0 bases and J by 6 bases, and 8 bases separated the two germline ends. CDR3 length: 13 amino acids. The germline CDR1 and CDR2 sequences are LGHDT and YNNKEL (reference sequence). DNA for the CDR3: TGTGCCAGCAGCCAAGATCCCGGGAATGGCTACACCTTC. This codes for CASSQDPGNGYTF.

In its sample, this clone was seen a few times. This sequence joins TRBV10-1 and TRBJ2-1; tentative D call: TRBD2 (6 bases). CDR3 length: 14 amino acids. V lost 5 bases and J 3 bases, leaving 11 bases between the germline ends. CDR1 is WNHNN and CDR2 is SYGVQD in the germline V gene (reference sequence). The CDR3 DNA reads TGCGCCAGCAGTCTTCGTAGCGGCTACAATGAGCAGTTCTTC. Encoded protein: CASSLRSGYNEQFF.

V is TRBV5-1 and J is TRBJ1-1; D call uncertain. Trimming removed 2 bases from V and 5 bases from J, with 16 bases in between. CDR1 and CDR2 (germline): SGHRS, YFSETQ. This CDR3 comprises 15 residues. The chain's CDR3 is CASSLTPGSVTEAFF. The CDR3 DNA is TGCGCCAGCAGCTTAACTCCGGGATCGGTAACTGAAGCTTTCTTT.